This T cell receptor (beta chain) emerged from a study of early T cells in non-severe SARS-CoV-2 infection. Overall study context: Whole-blood bulk RNA, unsorted, was sequenced, and chains were unpaired.

Individual cDNA molecules were tagged with unique molecular identifiers, the study reported. From the 5' RACE reads, TCRdb called clonotypes with MiXCR, one entry per CDR3 protein. The sample consists of 35,000 to 50,000 distinct CDR3 sequences, 20% to 25% of them appearing once. Findings of the study overall: Matching with VDJdb favored anti-spike CD8 responses (missing private and CD4 specificities).

Germline CDR1 SGDLS, CDR2 YYNGEE. The V and J ends lost 4 bases and 2 bases respectively, with 18 bases between them. The CDR3 totals 16 residues. This clonotype has more than one count but fewer than ten. Its antigen is unknown. The origin of this receptor is an adult who was a healthcare worker with PCR-confirmed SARS-CoV-2 infection or an uninfected control (not recorded which). This chain uses TRBV9 with TRBJ2-5; D could derive from TRBD1 or TRBD2 (6 bases each). The source was whole blood, collected at baseline. Here the CDR3 DNA reads TGTGCCAGCAGCCCCCGAGGGGGGACTTCACAAGAGACCCAGTACTTC. It specifies CASSPRGGTSQETQYF. Supplemented by reference TRBV9 and TRBJ2-5, the full variable domain reads DSGVTQTPKHLITATGQRVTLRCSPRSGDLSVYWYQQSLDQGLQFLIQYYNGEERAKGNILERFSAQQFPDLHSELNLSSLELGDSALYFCASSPRGGTSQETQYFGPGTRLLVL.